The subject of this entry is one TCR beta chain. Its specificity is not known. The sample is drawn from a study of cytomegalovirus exposure and HLA in healthy donors. Points from the study as a whole: Rarity held for most TCR sequences, but there were some public TCRs that occurred in many donors. High specificity and sensitivity for cytomegalovirus status were reported for the classifier. According to a subsequent analysis, TCR clusters from the first cohort were inclined to appear together in the 130 or so validation repertoires. A list of 150 to 200 TCR beta chains associated with cytomegalovirus was given.

Using immunoSEQ multiplex PCR, the repertoire was profiled, and TCRdb retains in-frame clones only, with some absent. The sample includes some 240,000 clones, approximately 83% of them seen just once. The receptor was derived from a woman younger than 45 in good health and CMV-seropositive. Material: PBMCs.

The CDR3 loop reads CASSFDMSNTEAFF. The CDR3 DNA is TGCGCCAGCAGTTTCGACATGTCGAACACTGAAGCTTTCTTT. The chain has TRBV5-1 and TRBJ1-1; D unresolved. Trimming took off 5 bases at V and 1 base at J, with 12 bases between the two ends. There are 14 residues in the CDR3. The germline CDR1 and CDR2 sequences are SGHRS and YFSETQ.